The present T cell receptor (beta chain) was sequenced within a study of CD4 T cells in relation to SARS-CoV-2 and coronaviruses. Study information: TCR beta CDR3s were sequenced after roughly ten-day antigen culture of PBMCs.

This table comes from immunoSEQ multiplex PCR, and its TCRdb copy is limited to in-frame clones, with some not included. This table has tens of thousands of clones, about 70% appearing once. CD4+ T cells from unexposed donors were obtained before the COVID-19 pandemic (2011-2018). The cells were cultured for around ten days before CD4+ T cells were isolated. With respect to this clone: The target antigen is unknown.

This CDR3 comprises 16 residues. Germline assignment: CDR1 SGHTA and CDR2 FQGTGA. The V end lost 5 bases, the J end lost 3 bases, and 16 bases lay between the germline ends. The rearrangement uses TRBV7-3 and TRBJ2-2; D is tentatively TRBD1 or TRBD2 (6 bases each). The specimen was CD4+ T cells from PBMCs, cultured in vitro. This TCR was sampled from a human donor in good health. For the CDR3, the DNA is TGTGCCAGCAGCGAAAGGGGGGCAAGTGACACCGGGGAGCTGTTTTTT. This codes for CASSERGASDTGELFF.